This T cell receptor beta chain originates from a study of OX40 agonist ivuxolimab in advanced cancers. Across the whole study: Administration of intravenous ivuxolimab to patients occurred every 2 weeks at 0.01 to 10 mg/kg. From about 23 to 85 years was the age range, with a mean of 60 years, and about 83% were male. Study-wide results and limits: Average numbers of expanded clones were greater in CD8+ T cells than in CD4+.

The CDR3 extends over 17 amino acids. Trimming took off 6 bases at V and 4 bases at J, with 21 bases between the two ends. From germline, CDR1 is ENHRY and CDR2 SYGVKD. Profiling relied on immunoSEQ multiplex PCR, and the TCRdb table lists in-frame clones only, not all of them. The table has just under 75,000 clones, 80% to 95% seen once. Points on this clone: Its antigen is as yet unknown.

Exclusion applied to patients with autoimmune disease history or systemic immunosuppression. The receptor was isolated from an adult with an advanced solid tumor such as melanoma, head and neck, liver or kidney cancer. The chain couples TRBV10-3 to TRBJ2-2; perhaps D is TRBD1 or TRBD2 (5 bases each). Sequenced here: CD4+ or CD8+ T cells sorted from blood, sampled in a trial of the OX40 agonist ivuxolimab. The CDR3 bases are TGTGCCATCAGGCCGTCGGGGCGTAGTCAGGGCACCGGGGAGCTGTTTTTT. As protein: CAIRPSGRSQGTGELFF.